The subject of this entry is one T cell receptor (beta chain). Its antigen is currently not known. No much larger clone is present one base from it, and per-base qualities are unavailable. The data originate from a study of cytomegalovirus exposure and HLA in healthy donors (dated by TCRdb to the late 2010s). With regard to the full study: An earlier analysis of 587 of the donors reported more than 250 Gb of sequence data and 117 million unique TCR beta sequences from about 179 million T cells. An early release covering roughly 640 HLA-typed donors comprised approximately 290 gigabases of sequencing data and tens of millions of unique TCR sequences. The genetic ancestry cluster associated with self-reported Caucasian donors included 70% to 85% of the roughly 400 genotyped donors. The aim of the study was to test whether cataloging public T cell receptors could identify signatures of past pathogen exposure. Using immunosequencing, the study profiled T cell repertoires from roughly 650 subjects and related those repertoires to cytomegalovirus serostatus. Besides the first cohort of some 670 subjects, a separate validation cohort made up of over 95 different subjects was used. High-throughput TCR immunosequencing, statistical association of individual TCRs with disease status, and machine learning were combined to predict cytomegalovirus infection status. To study patterns of TCR occurrence, a later analysis re-analyzed previously published TCR beta repertoires from around 670 donors and added high-resolution HLA genotyping. Rather than drawing on any new phenotypic data, the later analysis identified candidate immune exposures from TCR beta sequences and the way those sequences occurred across donors. An earlier analysis of several hundred of the donors applied high-throughput TCR beta sequencing to assess whether each TCR beta V gene segment acted as functional or pseudogenic. Alongside the repertoire data, information on donor age, sex, ethnicity and CMV serostatus was compiled. Genome-wide SNP genotypes for about 65% of the roughly 670 donors were used in a later genetic analysis, which treated that subset as a discovery cohort. Every discovery cohort repertoire had been produced on one sequencing platform. Class I and class II HLA loci were covered by the typing at four-digit resolution. Typing coverage varied by locus: 629-630 donors for A, B, C, DRB1 and DQB1; 500 to 550 for DQA1; about 600 for DPA1; approximately 450 for DPB1. Roughly 5 DR-DQ haplotypes were handled as single units for association and clustering, since linkage in the cohort was strong. Among a few hundred genotyped donors of the cohort, an average of approximately 230,000 unique TCR beta nucleotide sequences were sequenced per donor, about a sixth of them non-productive. Overall study outcomes, separate from this receptor: Assigning TCR associations to individual alleles was difficult when HLA alleles, especially DR and DQ, strongly co-occurred. The classifier was reported to diagnose cytomegalovirus status with high specificity and sensitivity in both the original cohort and the validation cohort. In a later analysis, most CMV-associated TCR beta chains were found to appear HLA-restricted, with HLA associations seemingly driven largely by CMV exposure. Compared with the approximately 720-donor mean, donors in an Asian-associated ancestry cluster had fewer N-insertions in productive TCRs, according to a later genetic analysis. Correlated functional status among segregating V segments might be attributable to linkage disequilibrium, but an unknown experimental factor could not be ruled out. In a later genetic analysis, a missense DCLRE1C variant was associated with V-gene and J-gene trimming of TCR beta chains, and the association was replicated in an independent cohort. A further reported finding was that TCR beta sequences accurately predicted the HLA-A and HLA-B alleles for most subjects in the first cohort. In this cohort, only TCR beta chains were sequenced, and detectable features were limited by the absence of alpha or paired-chain data. In a later analysis, the rate of TCR association differed among HLA loci, with DRB1 alleles having the most associated TCRs and HLA-C alleles having the fewest. Across donors, most TCR sequences were observed very rarely, whereas some public TCRs were present in many individuals. CMV serostatus was the only immune exposure information available for the cohort. According to the authors, the approach could potentially be generalized to other disease states and immunological phenotypes. Three of the identified cytomegalovirus-associated TCR beta chains were confirmed in vitro to be specific for cytomegalovirus antigens. The presence/absence analyses assumed that sequencing depth was roughly uniform across donors, and that assumption may not be true. Because HLA typing was missing for some donors at each locus, association tests included only the typed subset. A later analysis found that HLA-associated TCR beta chains were more clonally expanded and had lower generation probabilities than equally common non-associated chains. In the study, some 180 TCR beta chains were listed as associated with cytomegalovirus. A cluster of highly shared sequence variants was judged likely to represent a technical artifact of the sequencing pipeline. A later analysis reported that several top co-occurrence clusters appeared linked to parvovirus B19, influenza, CMV and Epstein-Barr virus. A later analysis associated 16,951 TCR beta sequences with specific HLA alleles at a false discovery rate of 0.05. Broadly in line with IMGT annotations, most TCR beta V segments showed up in productive rearrangements about 87% or about 30% of the time in an earlier analysis of several hundred of the donors. Fewer than 20 rarely observed V segments, including chromosome 9 orphons, were excluded from the earlier analysis of a few hundred of the donors because counts were too low.

The cohort was made up of approximately 670 healthy bone marrow donors. Cohort members were all nominally healthy when sampled, although unrecorded immune exposures were likely present. The donor was CMV seronegative and was included in the group of 352 seronegative cohort members. Each donor provided a peripheral blood sample, and peripheral blood mononuclear cells were used for TCR beta sequencing. Genomic DNA extraction from the blood cell samples was performed with the Qiagen DNeasy Blood Extraction Kit. The library was produced with the immunoSEQ multiplex PCR assay. For the multiplex PCR, a mixture combining 60 forward primers for TCR Vbeta segments and 13 reverse primers for TCR Jbeta segments was used. Amplification of the CDR3 region of rearranged TCR beta genes was performed with a multiplex PCR assay on genomic DNA. The amplified TCR beta libraries were sequenced on the Illumina HiSeq System as 87-base-pair reads. The original methods were these. In a later analysis, tens of millions of unique TCR beta chains were counted across the 650 to 750 repertoires, and roughly 10 million of these chains were shared by at least two donors. To remove PCR and sequencing errors, raw reads were error-corrected and collapsed into unique sequences using a nearest-neighbor algorithm that merged closely related sequences. CDR3 sequences were aligned to IMGT reference sequences to assign V, D and J gene segments. Each retained sequence needed at least a six-nucleotide match to both a V gene segment and a J gene segment. Rearrangements were called productive when the CDR3 lacked stop codons and stayed in frame with V and J; all others were non-productive. CDR3 was defined by IMGT convention, running from the second conserved V-encoded cysteine to the conserved J-encoded phenylalanine. In an earlier analysis of 550 to 650 of the donors, sequences lacking an unambiguous match to a single V gene segment were excluded. In an earlier analysis of approximately 590 of the donors, a V segment was called functional when productive rearrangements were above 56.7%, and segregating when the standard deviation between donors exceeded 5%. To diagnose cytomegalovirus status from the catalog of TCR beta chain sequences, a statistical classification framework was built. In a later analysis, V and J genes were assigned by comparing TCR nucleotide sequences against IMGT/GENE-DB human TR gene sequences. Using the TCRdist pipeline, a later analysis assigned CDR3 sequences along with most-parsimonious VDJ recombination scenarios. In a later analysis, every TCR beta chain was defined by the combination of its CDR3 amino acid sequence and its V-gene family, and reads without a unique V-gene family were dropped. In a later analysis, approximately 590 highly shared, low-generation-probability nucleotide sequences were removed to address suspected cross-contamination and a sequencing artifact. In a later analysis, a clonal expansion index was calculated for each public chain from normalized within-repertoire ranks of inferred template counts. A later analysis computed generation probabilities with a VDJ recombination model fitted to out-of-frame rearrangements, and checked the results against IGoR. Hypergeometric tests were used in a later analysis to score TCR-TCR, TCR-HLA and TCR-CMV co-occurrence, with a repertoire-size bias correction applied to the TCR pairs. A later analysis estimated false discovery rates by permuting HLA or CMV assignments 20 times. In a later analysis, co-occurring TCRs were grouped with DBSCAN, and TCRdist sequence similarity was added when clustering was performed within HLA-allele-positive subsets. Co-occurrence clustering excluded repertoires with fewer than 30,000 or more than 120,000 public chains, plus five with anomalous nucleotide sharing. Held by TCRdb, this immuneACCESS table contains in-frame sequences only and omits some clones. Under half of the omission traces to an unresolved V gene where checked; the cause of the rest is unknown. V and J calls and clone size come straight from that table; D and trimming were deduced from the DNA. A total of a few hundred thousand clones appear in this sample, around 90% of them only once. About 1.7% of the sample belongs to the ten largest clones.

Sequencing was performed on PBMCs. The clonotype originates from a girl aged 2-10 years in good health and CMV-seronegative.

The nucleotide sequence is given as TGTGCCAGCAGCTTGGGCAGGTCTCAGCCCCAGCATTTT. Its amino acids are CASSLGRSQPQHF. The chain was built from TRBV5-6 and TRBJ1-5, with no confident D gene call. From cysteine to phenylalanine, the CDR3 is 13 amino acids long. Here the CDR3 DNA is all that survives: 39 bases in frame from base 1. CDR1 and CDR2 are drawn from the germline V gene: SGHDT, YYEEEE. V sheds 0 bases and J sheds 6 bases, leaving 7 bases between their ends.